This T cell receptor (beta chain) was sequenced in a study of blood T cell repertoires in COVID-19. The wider study: COVID-19 samples, acute and convalescent, were from the United States, Italy and Spain.

Produced via immunoSEQ multiplex PCR; TCRdb's table is partial and in-frame only. Of a few hundred thousand clones listed, about 86% were seen once; the top ten hold roughly 7.1%. Germline V gene lookup returns CDR1 MNHEY and CDR2 SVGEGT. The CDR3 is made up of 15 amino acids. The ends lost 2 bases at V and 7 bases at J; junction bases unmatched: 6. V and J are TRBV6-2 or TRBV6-3 and TRBJ1-5, with 9 positions matching TRBD1. The origin of this receptor is a woman aged 60-70 years with COVID-19, enrolled during active disease. Sequencing used peripheral blood. CDR3 sequence reads: CASSYEGTGWQPQHF. CDR3 DNA sequence: TGTGCCAGCAGTTACGAAGGGACAGGGTGGCAGCCCCAGCATTTT.